This T cell receptor (beta chain) stems from a study of blood T cell repertoires in COVID-19. Study overall: Whether acute or convalescent, the COVID-19 samples came from the United States, Italy and Spain. PBMCs, B-cell-depleted T cells, or T cells provided the cDNA or gDNA that made up the material.

Authors' methods: How many nucleated cells were present was estimated from reference gene primer amplification. Sequencing was performed with immunoSEQ multiplex PCR; in TCRdb, only in-frame clones are kept and a portion is missing. That table supplies the V and J calls and clone size; D and trimming were determined from the DNA. The data show more than 200,000 clones, with approximately 84% seen just once and about 8% held by the top ten. This CDR3 spans 12 amino acids. Trimming pared 1 base from V and 7 bases from J, leaving 5 bases between. Germline CDR1 is SGHKS and CDR2 is YYEKEE (reference sequence).

This sequence was found in a woman older than 75 with acute or convalescent COVID-19. The rearrangement links TRBV5-5 to TRBJ2-2; D is undetermined. Sequencing was performed on peripheral blood. CDR3 DNA: TGTGCCAGCAGCTTGCCGGTCGGGGAGCTGTTTTTT. Translated, it gives CASSLPVGELFF.